The next 18 T cell receptor beta chains were all read from a single sample in a study of persistence of HIV-infected CD4 T cells. The stimulus was an HIV-1 Gag 15-mer peptide pool, about 1 ug/peptide/mL. Sorting of responding CD4+ T cells relied on upregulated CD40 ligand together with CD69. The antigens these receptors bind are not known. Sequencing used immunoSEQ version 4 in survey mode. Sequencing was performed with immunoSEQ multiplex PCR; in TCRdb, only in-frame clones are kept and a portion is missing. This table holds around 9,200 clones, roughly 85% found once. This sample comprised CD4+ T cells sorted from PBMCs after 18-hour stimulation, obtained from a patient who received antiretroviral therapy. The source of these receptors is an adult woman with HIV who was CMV-seropositive.

This clone was counted a single time. The rearrangement uses TRBV7-2 and TRBJ1-1; D perhaps matches TRBD1 (5 bases). Between the trimmed V and J ends, which lost 2 bases and 0 bases, there was a span of 10 bases. The CDR3 runs to 15 residues. Germline lookup yields CDR1 SGHTA and CDR2 FQGNSA. Here the CDR3 reads CASSLREGLNTEAFF. In nucleotides, the CDR3 is TGTGCCAGCAGCTTACGAGAGGGGTTGAACACTGAAGCTTTCTTT.

This chain connects TRBV12-3 or TRBV12-4 to TRBJ1-2; D not certain. The length of the CDR3 is 13 residues. V was shortened by 2 bases and J by 7 bases, with 11 bases between the two germline ends. CDR3 bases: TGTGCCAGCAGTTTAAATGGCTTCGGTGGCTACACCTTC. Its protein is CASSLNGFGGYTF.

The chain couples TRBV11-3 to TRBJ2-3, with 7 bases matching TRBD1. The germline V gene encodes CDR1 SGHNT and CDR2 YENEEA. J gave up 1 base and V 5 bases, and 0 bases lay outside the gene matches. The CDR3 runs to 13 residues. The CDR3 loop reads CASSRGRTDTQYF. In DNA, the CDR3 is TGTGCCAGCAGCAGGGGGCGCACAGATACGCAGTATTTT.

V usage is TRBV28 and J usage is TRBJ1-3; D remains unclear. Between the trimmed V and J ends, which lost 5 bases and 0 bases, there was a span of 23 bases. The CDR3 sequence is 19 residues long. Germline V gene data show CDR1 as MDHEN and CDR2 as SYDVKM. The CDR3 sequence: CASSPASSDFFPSGNTIYF. The CDR3 coding sequence is TGTGCCAGCAGTCCCGCTTCGTCGGACTTCTTTCCCTCTGGAAACACCATATATTTT.

The chain has TRBV24-1 and TRBJ2-1; unclear D gene. The CDR3 is 12 residues long. The V end was cut by 4 bases, the J end by 13 bases, with 13 bases between. Germline CDR1 KGHDR, CDR2 SFDVKD. The CDR3 bases are TGTGCCACCAGTGACCCCGCTAGTGGCCAGTTCTTC. This translates into CATSDPASGQFF.

The CDR3 bases are TGCGCCAGCAGCCATGGACTAGCGGGGGGGAACACCGGGGAGCTGTTTTTT. Translating gives CASSHGLAGGNTGELFF. The chain combines TRBV5-1 with TRBJ2-2; 14 bases are shared with TRBD2. This CDR3 has 17 residues. V shed 4 bases and J 1 base; nucleotides not matched to a gene: 3. Germline CDR1 is SGHRS and CDR2 is YFSETQ. Combining the CDR3 with reference TRBV5-1 and TRBJ2-2 gives the whole variable domain KAGVTQTPRYLIKTRGQQVTLSCSPISGHRSVSWYQQTPGQGLQFLFEYFSETQRNKGNFPGRFSGRQFSNSRSEMNVSTLELGDSALYLCASSHGLAGGNTGELFFGEGSRLTVL.

J is TRBJ1-5 and V is TRBV3-1 (or the pseudogene TRBV3-2); D is uncertain. This CDR3 spans 15 amino acids. Germline CDR1 is LGHDT and CDR2 is YNNKEL (reference sequence). Trimming stripped 1 base from V and 6 bases from J, with 13 bases between. The CDR3 spells CASSQGTLPSQPQHF. For the CDR3, the DNA is TGTGCCAGCAGCCAAGGGACCCTCCCGAGTCAGCCCCAGCATTTT.

This chain connects TRBV30 to TRBJ1-1, with D perhaps matching TRBD1 (5 bases). CDR1 GTSNPN and CDR2 SVGIG come from the germline V gene (reference sequence). The CDR3 covers 13 residues. The ends were cut back, 1 base at V and 4 bases at J, with 10 bases in the middle. The CDR3: CAWSDQGGTEAFF. The DNA for the CDR3 is TGTGCCTGGAGTGACCAGGGAGGCACTGAAGCTTTCTTT.

The chain combines TRBV3-1 (or the pseudogene TRBV3-2) with TRBJ2-1, with 11 bases matching TRBD2. The CDR3 contains 16 residues. V gave up 3 bases and J gave up 7 bases; unmatched junction bases: 8. From germline, CDR1 is LGHDT and CDR2 YNNKEL (reference sequence). CDR3 nucleotides: TGTGCCAGCAGCCACTTAGCGGGAGGGCCCCTAAATGAGCAGTTCTTC. The encoded protein is CASSHLAGGPLNEQFF.

This clone was picked up a small number of times. The chain employs TRBV6-1 and TRBJ1-6; TRBD1 aligns across 7 bases. The V gene end was trimmed by 1 base and the J gene end by 2 bases; junction bases not matched to a gene: 5. This CDR3 has 17 residues. Germline assignment: CDR1 MNHNS and CDR2 SASEGT. CDR3 region: CASSEGRGRTYNSPLHF. CDR3 bases: TGTGCCAGCAGTGAAGGCAGGGGGAGGACCTATAATTCACCCCTCCACTTT.

The V call is TRBV20-1, the J call TRBJ2-5; tentative D call: TRBD1 (5 bases). The CDR3 extends over 12 amino acids. In germline, CDR1 is DFQATT, CDR2 SNEGSKA (reference sequence). The V and J ends lost 3 bases and 2 bases respectively, with 7 bases between them. The CDR3 is CSASRTQETQYF. The CDR3 coding sequence is TGCAGTGCTAGTCGGACACAAGAGACCCAGTACTTC.

This chain links TRBV5-8 with TRBJ2-1, with 9 bases that match TRBD2. Germline V gene lookup returns CDR1 SGHTS and CDR2 YDEGEE. Trimming cost V 0 bases and J 12 bases; bases outside gene matches: 10. The CDR3 totals 15 residues. Written as DNA, the CDR3 is TGTGCCAGCAGCTTGGCCGGCGGGAGGGCCGGGGGGCAGTTCTTC. Its protein product is CASSLAGGRAGGQFF.

The chain employs TRBV11-1 and TRBJ2-7; 9 nucleotides match TRBD1. The J segment lost 2 bases and the V segment lost 5 bases, leaving 7 bases of the junction unmatched. From germline, CDR1 is SGHAT and CDR2 FQDESV (reference sequence). The length of the CDR3 is 15 residues. Written as DNA, the CDR3 is TGTGCCAGCAGCCAACCGGGACAGGGAGCCTACGAGCAGTACTTC. It yields the protein CASSQPGQGAYEQYF.

CDR3 nucleotides: TGTGCCAGCAGCTTAGAGGCCCTATTGGGGCAAGAGACCCAGTACTTC. Encoded protein: CASSLEALLGQETQYF. The chain joins TRBV7-8 to TRBJ2-5, with no clear D. There are 16 residues in the CDR3. Germline assignment: CDR1 SGHVS and CDR2 FQNEAQ. Between the trimmed V and J ends, which lost 1 base and 2 bases, there was a span of 14 bases.

As regards this clone: At the DNA level, this CDR3 is encoded by other sequences in the same sample as well. This chain links TRBV28 with TRBJ2-7, with 10 bases matching TRBD1. With V trimmed by 6 bases and J by 2 bases, 4 bases remained unmatched. This CDR3 comprises 14 residues. The germline V gene encodes CDR1 MDHEN and CDR2 SYDVKM. The CDR3 nucleotides are TGTGCCAGCAGGGCCGGGACAGGGGCCTACGAGCAGTACTTC. Translation: CASRAGTGAYEQYF.

The chain couples TRBV29-1 to TRBJ2-6; 10 bases are shared with TRBD1. The CDR3 is 15 amino acids. Germline CDR1 reads SQVTM; CDR2 reads ANQGSEA. Written as DNA, the CDR3 is TGCAGACCCGACAGGGGGCGGTGGGGGGCCAACGTCCTGACTTTC. Amino acid sequence: CRPDRGRWGANVLTF.

The chain couples TRBV5-4 to TRBJ2-6; D is perhaps TRBD2 (5 bases). The CDR3 length is 15 residues. V was cut by 4 bases and J by 1 base, with 9 bases left in between. From germline, CDR1 is SGHNT and CDR2 YYREEE (reference sequence). The CDR3 sequence: CASSDRRSGANVLTF. Here the CDR3 DNA reads TGTGCCAGCAGCGATCGGAGGTCTGGGGCCAACGTCCTGACTTTC.

J is TRBJ2-6 and V is TRBV18; unclear D gene. CDR1 and CDR2 (germline): KGHSH, LQKENI. V lost 4 bases, J lost 1 base, and 17 bases lay in between. The CDR3 runs 18 residues. CDR3 nucleotide sequence: TGTGCCAGCTCACTAGGGAAATCACCCCTTTCTGGGGCCAACGTCCTGACTTTC. As protein: CASSLGKSPLSGANVLTF.